This T cell receptor beta chain was identified in a study of T cells expressing NK-cell markers. The overall study: TCR beta repertoires came from sorted CD3+CD56+NKG2C+, CD3+CD56+NKG2C- and CD3+CD56-NKG2C+ T cells. Study outcomes and limitations: Each of a handful of donors carried dominant NKG2C+ clonotypes accounting for roughly 1.0-7.5% of CD8+ T cells.

TCRdb reprocessed the 5' RACE reads and keeps a single row for each CDR3 protein, giving no DNA. This sample contains 550,000 to 600,000 distinct CDR3 sequences. Points on this clonotype: Its antigen is still unknown.

CDR3 length equals 18 residues. The clonotype comes from a man in his late teens or twenties in good health. The rearrangement joins TRBV12-3 or TRBV12-4 to TRBJ1-2; TCRdb's assignment of TRBD1 cannot be checked, as there is no DNA. Sequenced material: blood T cells: a sorted CD56 or NKG2C T cell subset, CD4+ or CD8+ T cells, or bulk PBMC T cells (not recorded which). The CDR3 here is CASTWGSLRDRGSYGYTF.